This paragraph reports one TCR beta chain. The data derive from a study of cytomegalovirus exposure and HLA in healthy donors. CDR1 SGHAT and CDR2 FQNNGV come from the germline V gene. V shed 5 bases and J 2 bases; nucleotides not matched to a gene: 6. There are 16 residues in the CDR3. The PCR used 60 Vbeta and 13 Jbeta primers. The assay was immunoSEQ multiplex PCR, and TCRdb's table has in-frame clones only and misses some. The table includes more than 95,000 clones, approximately 81% detected once. The TCR was taken from a woman aged 25 to 39 in good health and CMV-seronegative. The source material was PBMCs. The V and J genes are TRBV11-2 and TRBJ2-3; 11 bases match TRBD2. CDR3 DNA: TGTGCCAGCAGCCCCAGACTAGCGGGGATCACAGATACGCAGTATTTT. Translation: CASSPRLAGITDTQYF.